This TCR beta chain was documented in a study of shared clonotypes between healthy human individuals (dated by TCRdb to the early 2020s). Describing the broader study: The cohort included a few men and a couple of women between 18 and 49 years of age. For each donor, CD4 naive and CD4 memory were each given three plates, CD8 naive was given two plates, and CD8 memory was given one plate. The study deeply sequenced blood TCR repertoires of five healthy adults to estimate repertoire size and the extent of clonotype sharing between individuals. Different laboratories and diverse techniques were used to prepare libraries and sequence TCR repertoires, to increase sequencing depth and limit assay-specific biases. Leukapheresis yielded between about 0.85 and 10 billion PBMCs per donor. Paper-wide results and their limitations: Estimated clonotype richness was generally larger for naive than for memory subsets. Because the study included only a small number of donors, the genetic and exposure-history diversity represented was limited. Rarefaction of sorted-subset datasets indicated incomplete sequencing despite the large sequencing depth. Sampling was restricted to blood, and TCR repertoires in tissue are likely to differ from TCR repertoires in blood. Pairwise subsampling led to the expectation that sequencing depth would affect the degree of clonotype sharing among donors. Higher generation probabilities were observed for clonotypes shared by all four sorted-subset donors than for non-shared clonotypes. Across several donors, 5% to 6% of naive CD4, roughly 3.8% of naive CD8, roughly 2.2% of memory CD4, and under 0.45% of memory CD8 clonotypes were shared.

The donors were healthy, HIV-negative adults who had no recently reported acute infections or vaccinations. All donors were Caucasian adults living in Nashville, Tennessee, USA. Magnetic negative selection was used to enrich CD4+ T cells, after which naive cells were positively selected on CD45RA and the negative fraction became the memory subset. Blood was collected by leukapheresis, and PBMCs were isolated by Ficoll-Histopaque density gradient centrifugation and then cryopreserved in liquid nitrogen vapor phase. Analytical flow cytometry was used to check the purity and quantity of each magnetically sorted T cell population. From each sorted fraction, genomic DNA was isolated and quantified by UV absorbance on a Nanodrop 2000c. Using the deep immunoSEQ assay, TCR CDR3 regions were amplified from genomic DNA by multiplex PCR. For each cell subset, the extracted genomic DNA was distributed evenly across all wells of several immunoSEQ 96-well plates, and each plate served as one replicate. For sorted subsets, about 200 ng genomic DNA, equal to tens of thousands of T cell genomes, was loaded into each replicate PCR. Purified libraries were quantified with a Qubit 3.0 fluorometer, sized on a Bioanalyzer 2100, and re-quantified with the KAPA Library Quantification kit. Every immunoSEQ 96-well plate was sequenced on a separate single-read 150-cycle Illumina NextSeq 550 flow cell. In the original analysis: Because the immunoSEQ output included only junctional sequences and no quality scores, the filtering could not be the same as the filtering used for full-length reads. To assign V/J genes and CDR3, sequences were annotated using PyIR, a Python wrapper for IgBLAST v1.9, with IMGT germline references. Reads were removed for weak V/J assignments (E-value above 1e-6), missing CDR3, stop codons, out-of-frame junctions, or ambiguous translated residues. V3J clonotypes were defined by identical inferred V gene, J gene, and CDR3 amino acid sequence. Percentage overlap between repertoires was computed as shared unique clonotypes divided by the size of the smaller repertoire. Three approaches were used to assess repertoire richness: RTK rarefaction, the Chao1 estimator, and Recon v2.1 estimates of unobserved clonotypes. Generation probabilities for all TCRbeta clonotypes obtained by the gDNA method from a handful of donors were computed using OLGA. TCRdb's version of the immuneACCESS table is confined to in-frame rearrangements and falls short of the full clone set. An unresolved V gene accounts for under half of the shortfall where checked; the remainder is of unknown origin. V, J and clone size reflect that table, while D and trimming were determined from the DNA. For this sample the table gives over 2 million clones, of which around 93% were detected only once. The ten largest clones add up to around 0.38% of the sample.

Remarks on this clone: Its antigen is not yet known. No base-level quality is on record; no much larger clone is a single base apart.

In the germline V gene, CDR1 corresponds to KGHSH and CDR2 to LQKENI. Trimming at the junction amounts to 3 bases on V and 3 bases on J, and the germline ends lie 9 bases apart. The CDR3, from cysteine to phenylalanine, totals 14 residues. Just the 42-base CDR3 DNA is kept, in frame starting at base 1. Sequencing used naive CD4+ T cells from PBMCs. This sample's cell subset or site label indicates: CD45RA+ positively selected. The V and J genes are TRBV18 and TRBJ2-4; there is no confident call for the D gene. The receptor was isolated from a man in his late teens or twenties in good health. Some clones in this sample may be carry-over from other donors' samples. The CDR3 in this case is CASSPPQVKNIQYF. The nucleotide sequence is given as TGTGCCAGCTCACCCCCCCAGGTCAAAAACATTCAGTACTTC.